This entry lists 9 T cell receptor beta chains sequenced from one sample in a study of T cell repertoires in cytomegalovirus infection. TCRdb redid the calling of the reads with MiXCR, one entry per CDR3 protein. The table lists around 900,000 distinct CDR3 sequences, approximately 33% of them singletons, with around an eighth in the top ten. No antigen has been identified for these receptors. Sample: cultured CD8+ T cells from PBMCs, taken from culture after CMV antigen stimulation. All receptors come from a human donor in good health (CMV status not recorded). Some clones in this sample may be carry-over from other donors' samples.

V is TRBV15 and J is TRBJ2-3; a weak D match, TRBD1 (5 bases). This CDR3 is built from 14 residues. From germline, CDR1 is LNHNV and CDR2 YYDKDF (reference sequence). V was pared by 2 bases and J by 5 bases, with 11 bases between. In nucleotides, the CDR3 is TGTGCCACCAGCAGACAGGGAAACGTAGATACGCAGTATTTT. Protein product: CATSRQGNVDTQYF.

The V and J genes are TRBV12-3 or TRBV12-4 and TRBJ2-7; D call uncertain. The CDR3 consists of 13 residues. The V and J ends lost 5 bases and 4 bases respectively, with 12 bases between them. This CDR3 reads CASSPVEGYEQYF. Here the CDR3 DNA reads TGTGCCAGCAGTCCCGTGGAAGGTTACGAGCAGTACTTC.

A few counts support this clonotype. The V and J genes are TRBV6-6 and TRBJ2-1, with 11 bases fitting TRBD1. With 0 bases clipped from V and 5 bases from J, the junction kept 3 bases outside the gene matches. CDR3 length equals 16 residues. In germline, CDR1 is MNHNY, CDR2 SVGAGI (reference sequence). The CDR3 DNA reads TGTGCCAGCAGTTACTCGGACAGGGGGCTGAACAATGAGCAGTTCTTC. Protein product: CASSYSDRGLNNEQFF.

This clonotype was seen repeatedly, ten times or more. V is TRBV7-8 and J is TRBJ1-1, with a weak D call TRBD1 (6 bases). CDR1 and CDR2 from the germline V gene are SGHVS and FQNEAQ. The CDR3 is 13 amino acids. Between the trimmed V and J ends, which lost 5 bases and 5 bases, there was a span of 12 bases. DNA for the CDR3: TGTGCCAGCAGCGCGGACAGAGCAACTGAAGCTTTCTTT. Translated: CASSADRATEAFF. Combining the CDR3 with reference TRBV7-8 and TRBJ1-1 gives the whole variable domain GAGVSQSPRYKVAKRGQDVALRCDPISGHVSLFWYQQALGQGPEFLTYFQNEAQLDKSGLPSDRFFAERPEGSVSTLKIQRTQQEDSAVYLCASSADRATEAFFGQGTRLTVV.

The sample holds a few counts of this clonotype. This chain joins TRBV6-2 or TRBV6-3 and TRBJ2-1; 9 bases map to TRBD1. The CDR3 contains 16 residues. Germline V CDR1 and CDR2: MNHEY, SVGEGT. V was clipped by 5 bases and J by 2 bases; unmatched bases: 7. CDR3 sequence (DNA): TGTGCCAGCAGTCGACAGGGGGTAAACGCCTACAATGAGCAGTTCTTC. Amino acid sequence: CASSRQGVNAYNEQFF.

The V call is TRBV23-1, the J call TRBJ2-1; maybe TRBD1 (6 bases). TRBV23-1 qualifies as an ORF whose function is uncertain. The CDR3 has 18 amino acids. V lost 2 bases and J lost 1, with 18 bases in between. This CDR3 is CASSQRQQGWGSYNEQFF. DNA for the CDR3: TGCGCCAGCAGTCAACGCCAACAGGGATGGGGGTCCTACAATGAGCAGTTCTTC.

The chain uses TRBV19 and TRBJ2-7; no reliable D call. The CDR3 length is 14 residues. Germline loops: CDR1 LNHDA, CDR2 SQIVND (reference sequence). Trimming stripped 3 bases from V and 0 bases from J, with 9 bases between. The CDR3 DNA follows: TGTGCCAGTAGTATCGGTCCATTCTCCTACGAGCAGTACTTC. Translating it yields CASSIGPFSYEQYF.

The chain combines TRBV27 with TRBJ1-1; 7 bases are shared with TRBD1. The V gene's germline CDR1 is MNHEY and CDR2 SMNVEV (reference sequence). This CDR3 is built from 11 residues. V dropped 6 bases and J dropped 10; count of bases not matched to a gene: 5. This CDR3 reads CASRTTGLAFF. In DNA form, the CDR3 reads TGTGCCAGCAGGACGACAGGGTTAGCTTTCTTT.

This clonotype was seen only a few times. This rearrangement joins TRBV20-1 to TRBJ1-5; D may be TRBD1 (5 bases). V was shortened by 7 bases and J by 0 bases, with 19 bases between the two germline ends. Germline V gene lookup returns CDR1 DFQATT and CDR2 SNEGSKA (reference sequence). The length of the CDR3 is 16 residues. CDR3 sequence: CSGSRGVSRSNQPQHF. For the CDR3, the DNA is TGCAGTGGCTCTAGAGGGGTGAGCCGTAGCAATCAGCCCCAGCATTTT.